Below, 10 T cell receptor beta chains from the same sample are listed, as sequenced in a study of blood T cell repertoires in COVID-19. TCRdb's copy holds only in-frame clones and misses some; the assay was immunoSEQ multiplex PCR. Among under 200,000 clones listed, 80% were seen once. Sequencing used peripheral blood. The receptors stem from a man aged 55-75 years with acute or convalescent COVID-19.

By sample fraction, this clone is medium-sized. This chain links TRBV5-3 with TRBJ2-1; no definite D call. TRBV5-3 carries the ORF label, with uncertain function. The V gene lost 3 bases and the J gene lost 6 bases, with 13 bases spanning the gap. The length of the CDR3 is 14 residues. As DNA, the CDR3 is TGTGCCAGAAGCTCCTACATGTCGGGCAATGAGCAGTTCTTC. Protein: CARSSYMSGNEQFF.

This clone was picked up one time. The chain joins TRBV9 to TRBJ2-1; no firm D call. The germline V and J ends were trimmed by 0 bases and 0 bases, with 13 bases remaining between them. The CDR3 sequence is 17 residues long. Per the germline V gene, CDR1 is SGDLS and CDR2 is YYNGEE. CDR3 nucleotides: TGTGCCAGCAGCGTAGCTCTGCGCGCCGCCTCCTACAATGAGCAGTTCTTC. Translation: CASSVALRAASYNEQFF.

This clone was counted a few times. The chain recombines TRBV7-3 with TRBJ2-3, with D possibly being TRBD1 (5 bases). The CDR3 is made up of 15 amino acids. The germline V gene has CDR1 SGHTA and CDR2 FQGTGA. Trimming took off 4 bases at V and 0 bases at J, with 11 bases between the two ends. CDR3 nucleotide sequence: TGTGCCAGCAGCTCCCACCAGGGAAGCACAGATACGCAGTATTTT. Amino acids: CASSSHQGSTDTQYF.

This chain uses TRBV25-1 with TRBJ1-4; D is perhaps TRBD1 (6 bases). Germline V lookup: CDR1 MGHDK, CDR2 SYGVNS. V was pared by 2 bases and J by 4 bases, with 11 bases between. The CDR3 runs 15 residues. The CDR3 loop reads CASSELGQINEKLFF. CDR3 nucleotides: TGTGCCAGCAGTGAACTTGGACAGATTAATGAAAAACTGTTTTTT.

V usage is TRBV5-6 and J usage is TRBJ2-2, with a tentative D call TRBD1 (5 bases). V lost 0 bases and J lost 0, with 6 bases in between. Germline V gene lookup returns CDR1 SGHDT and CDR2 YYEEEE. The CDR3 covers 15 residues. The CDR3 region is CASSLAGTNTGELFF. The CDR3 bases are TGTGCCAGCAGCTTGGCAGGGACGAACACCGGGGAGCTGTTTTTT.

The chain combines TRBV3-1 (or the pseudogene TRBV3-2) with TRBJ2-1; 12 nucleotides line up with TRBD2. The V gene end was trimmed by 4 bases and the J gene end by 7 bases; junction bases not matched to a gene: 5. Germline lookup yields CDR1 LGHDT and CDR2 YNNKEL (reference sequence). The CDR3 loop spans 15 amino acids. The CDR3 loop is CASSPRTSGENEQFF. CDR3 bases: TGTGCCAGCAGCCCCCGGACTAGCGGGGAGAATGAGCAGTTCTTC.

The chain has TRBV19 and TRBJ2-7; D is possibly TRBD1 (6 bases). Germline CDR1 is LNHDA and CDR2 is SQIVND (reference sequence). The CDR3 sequence is 13 residues long. The V gene lost 4 bases and the J gene lost 6 bases, with 13 bases spanning the gap. The CDR3 nucleotides are TGTGCCAGTAGTACCGGAGACAGGCCCGAGCAGTACTTC. It encodes CASSTGDRPEQYF.

J is TRBJ1-2 and V is TRBV2, with D tentatively TRBD1 (6 bases). CDR3 size: 13 residues. The V gene's germline CDR1 is SNHLY and CDR2 FYNNEI. Trimming took 8 bases from V and 2 from J, leaving 12 bases between them. The chain's CDR3 is CASERTANYGYTF. The CDR3 nucleotides read TGTGCCAGCGAAAGGACAGCCAACTATGGCTACACCTTC.

The rearrangement uses TRBV5-1 and TRBJ1-1, with 10 bases aligning to TRBD1. This CDR3 has 15 residues. Trimming took 4 bases from V and 5 from J; bases not matched to a gene: 8. CDR1 is SGHRS, CDR2 YFSETQ, per germline. CDR3 protein: CASSIPGQGKTEAFF. The CDR3 DNA reads TGCGCCAGCAGCATTCCGGGACAGGGGAAGACTGAAGCTTTCTTT.

The chain couples TRBV12-3 or TRBV12-4 to TRBJ1-5; perhaps TRBD1 as D (5 bases). Trimming shortened V by 6 bases and J by 9 bases, and 15 bases separated the two germline ends. This CDR3 is 13 amino acids long. Here the CDR3 reads CASSRTQNGPQHF. For the CDR3, the DNA is TGTGCCAGCAGCCGGACACAGAATGGGCCCCAGCATTTT.